This TCR beta chain emerged from a study of T cell responses to AZD1222 COVID-19 vaccine (dated by TCRdb to the early 2020s). Regarding the research as a whole: Because spike-specific TCR depth and breadth did not differ between the two schedules, AZD1222 recipients who got a second dose at roughly 4 weeks were pooled with those who got a second dose at roughly 12 weeks. TCR sequencing covered about 230 trial participants: 200 to 220 given two doses of AZD1222 and about 26 given two doses of MenACWY control vaccine. Trial participants were enrolled by age into subgroups of 18-55, 56-69 and 70-plus years, and roughly 150, 30 and 60 TCR-sequenced participants, respectively, were included in these subgroups.

General conclusions and limits of the study: After two AZD1222 doses, spike-specific TCR breadth and depth were significantly higher than at day 0 and than in MenACWY recipients. Reportedly, close to half of the unique spike-specific TCRs recognized epitopes lying outside the regions that are mutated in the B.1.351 and B.1.1.7 variants. Conclusions about previously exposed vaccinees are limited, since just a handful of AZD1222 recipients were seropositive for SARS-CoV-2 at baseline. In the small 56-69-year group, the increase in depth fell short of significance, most likely because of low power. CD4 TCRs associated with the vaccine covered the entire spike protein, and the dominant responses were in regions 160-218 and 743-854. No day 14 peak-response samples were available, so repertoires were characterized only after the peak T cell response. Most participants were white British and females outnumbered males, and the authors suggested that clonal diversity may have been underestimated.

The CDR3 regions of human TCRbeta chains were analyzed by immunosequencing. Under the source paper's analysis protocol: TCRs in the repertoires were compared against a reference library of SARS-CoV-2-specific TCRs that had been generated with the MIRA antigen-specificity platform. Breadth was defined as the fraction of unique TCRs that were SARS-CoV-2-associated. Depth was defined as the fraction of total T cells that were SARS-CoV-2-associated. Using the MIRA data, every spike-specific TCR was mapped to the spike region that the TCR reacted to and assigned to either a CD4 or a CD8 class. Log10-transformed breadth and depth values were compared by one-way ANOVA with Sidak's multiple comparisons tests. Not all clones reach the TCRdb copy of this immuneACCESS table, which keeps in-frame sequences only. Checked studies attribute under half of the gap to unresolved V genes and leave the rest unexplained. That table furnishes V, J and clone size, whereas the DNA furnished D and trimming. Recorded for this sample are 150,000 to 200,000 clones; 85% to 95% of them occurred a single time. Of the sample, around 4.3% falls within the top ten clones.

Details on this clone: Its antigen is unknown. No quality values exist for individual bases; no much larger clone is one base distant.

V was cut back by 4 bases and J by 5 bases, leaving a gap of 9 bases between them. The CDR3 covers 12 residues, taking in both the cysteine and the phenylalanine. The sequence is cut down to CDR3 DNA, 36 bases in frame from base 1. The germline V gene (reference sequence) gives CDR1 as SGHKS and CDR2 as YYEKEE. The time point tag for this specimen amounts to: baseline before first vaccination. Vaccinee samples came from UK trials COV001 and COV002, including a single-blind randomized controlled phase 2/3 trial of AZD1222 (ChAdOx1 nCoV-19) in healthy adults. Trial participant PBMC samples were collected at day 0 and day 28 after the second dose for TCRbeta chain sequencing.

The sequence is built from TRBV5-5 and TRBJ2-5; TRBD2 is perhaps the D gene, given 6 matching bases. The material was peripheral blood, obtained on day 0 of AZD1222 vaccination. The clonotype was recovered from an adult in good health. Read as DNA, the sequence is TGTGCCAGCAGCCTCCTAGCGGAGACCCAGTACTTC. The translation is CASSLLAETQYF.